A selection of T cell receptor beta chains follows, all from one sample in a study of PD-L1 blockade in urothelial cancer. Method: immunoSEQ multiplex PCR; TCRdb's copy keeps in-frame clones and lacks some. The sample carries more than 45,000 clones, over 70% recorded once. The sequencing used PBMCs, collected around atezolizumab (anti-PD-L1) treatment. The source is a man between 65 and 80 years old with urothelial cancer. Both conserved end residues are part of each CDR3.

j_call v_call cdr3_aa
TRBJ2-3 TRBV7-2 CASSFTGSTDTQYF
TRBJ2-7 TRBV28 CASSFPGGLYEQYF
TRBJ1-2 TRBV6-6 CASSSQENYGYTF
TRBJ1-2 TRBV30 CAWSPGQPVNYGYTF
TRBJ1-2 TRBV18 CASSPDRDVYGYTF
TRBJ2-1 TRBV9 CATSRGQAPRRNEQFF
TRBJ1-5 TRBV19 CASSLEGQPYQPQHF
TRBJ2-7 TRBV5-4 CASSLVGGDEQYF
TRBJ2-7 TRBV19 CASSHRDYPYEQYF
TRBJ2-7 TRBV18 CASSPIEQGLYYEQYF
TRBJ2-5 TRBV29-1 CSVPDRGRQETQYF
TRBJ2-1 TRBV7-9 CASTVTGFSYNEQFF
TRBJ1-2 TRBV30 CAWSVGTGNYGYTF
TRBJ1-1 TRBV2 CASSEEPGGGGFGTEAFF
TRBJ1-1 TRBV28 CASSPPPGQTMNTEAFF
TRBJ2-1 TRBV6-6 CASSPGLAGVNEQFF
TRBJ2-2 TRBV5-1 CASSDRPNTGELFF
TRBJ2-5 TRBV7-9 CASSSRTTEETQYF
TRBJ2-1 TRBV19 CASSTRLAGVSWYNEQFF
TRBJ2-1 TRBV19 CASSFSGSLNEQFF
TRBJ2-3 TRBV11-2 CASSPPLDTDTQYF
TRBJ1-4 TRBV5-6 CASSLAGTGGLLREKLFF
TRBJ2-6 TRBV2 CASSADISGANVLTF
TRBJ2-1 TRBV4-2 CASSQDGLNEQFF
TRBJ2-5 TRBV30 CAWSPLRMDRAETQYF
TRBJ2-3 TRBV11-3 CASSDLLDPDTQYF
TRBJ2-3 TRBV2 CASSGRGRNSDTQYF
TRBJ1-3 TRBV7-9 CASRGGVSGNTIYF
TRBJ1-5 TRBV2 CAIGTGSRGDQPQHF
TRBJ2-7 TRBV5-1 CASSLLGAGGPYEQYF
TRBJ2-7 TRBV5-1 CASSLDRRGFYEQYF